This TCR beta chain was retrieved from a study of T cells in localized non-small cell lung cancer. The study's findings and limits: Uninvolved adjacent lung showed higher T cell clonality than tumor.

Only in-frame clones appear in the TCRdb table, and some are missing; sequencing was by immunoSEQ multiplex PCR. The sample records around 2,000 clones, around 20% being singletons. Comments on this clone: Its antigen remains unidentified.

The length of the CDR3 is 15 residues. Germline CDR1 is SGDLS and CDR2 is YYNGEE. The V end lost 0 bases, the J end lost 0 bases, and 9 bases lay between the germline ends. The sample here was normal lung tissue next to the tumor, taken before any cancer treatment. The receptor was derived from a woman between 35 and 75 years old with stage I lung adenocarcinoma. This chain joins TRBV9 and TRBJ1-1; D uncertain. This CDR3 reads CASSVGRRLNTEAFF. The CDR3, as DNA: TGTGCCAGCAGCGTAGGGAGGAGACTGAACACTGAAGCTTTCTTT.